This is a list of T cell receptor beta chains from one sample in a study. Using its own MiXCR run on the 5' RACE reads, TCRdb lists one record per CDR3 protein. The repertoire holds under 60,000 distinct CDR3 sequences, with 25% to 35% as singletons. The specimen was naive CD4+ T cells sorted from blood. These receptor sequences come from a female donor with breast cancer. The CDR3 runs from the conserved cysteine through the conserved F or W. Each record gives: clone size, V gene, J gene, D gene, CDR3 protein, CDR3 DNA. D genes are given only for firm matches. Clone size is stated in some rows and not others, as once, few, many or a class when expanded.

.	TRBV12-3/TRBV12-4	TRBJ2-2	.	CASSSGVAALNTGELFF	TGTGCCAGCAGTTCGGGGGTAGCGGCCCTGAACACCGGGGAGCTGTTTTTT
many	TRBV7-2	TRBJ2-1	TRBD2	CASSSGLAGAIGEQFF	TGTGCCAGCAGCTCTGGACTAGCGGGAGCAATCGGTGAGCAGTTCTTC
few	TRBV2	TRBJ2-7	TRBD1	CASSTGDVRSEQYF	TGTGCCAGCAGTACAGGGGACGTTAGGAGCGAGCAGTACTTC
many	TRBV27	TRBJ2-2	.	CASSSTGELFF	TGTGCCAGCAGTTCCACCGGGGAGCTGTTTTTT
few	TRBV5-1	TRBJ2-1	.	CASSQIQGNEQFF	TGCGCCAGCAGCCAGATACAGGGAAATGAGCAGTTCTTC
.	TRBV7-9	TRBJ2-6	.	CASSSTLRTGTISGANVLTF	TGTGCCAGCAGCTCGACTCTGCGGACCGGGACCATCTCTGGGGCCAACGTCCTGACTTTC
.	TRBV7-2	TRBJ2-6	.	CASSFQGSGANVLTF	TGTGCCAGCAGTTTCCAGGGCTCCGGGGCCAACGTCCTGACTTTC
.	TRBV18	TRBJ1-2	.	CASSFTGFNGNTF	TGTGCCAGCTCGTTTACAGGGTTTAATGGCAACACCTTC
few	TRBV6-2/TRBV6-3	TRBJ1-5	.	CASRDGPTNQPQHF	TGTGCCAGCAGAGATGGCCCAACTAATCAGCCCCAGCATTTT
few	TRBV10-3	TRBJ2-1	TRBD2	CAISESGSNEQFF	TGTGCCATCAGTGAAAGCGGGAGCAATGAGCAGTTCTTC
.	TRBV19	TRBJ1-1	TRBD1	CTSSLNNRGTEAFF	TGTACCAGTAGCCTAAATAACAGGGGTACTGAAGCTTTCTTT
.	TRBV7-3	TRBJ2-2	TRBD2	CASSQTSGNTGELFF	TGTGCCAGCAGCCAGACTAGCGGGAACACCGGGGAGCTGTTTTTT
.	TRBV6-2/TRBV6-3	TRBJ2-1	.	CASQNDRNNEQFF	TGTGCCAGCCAAAATGACAGAAACAATGAGCAGTTCTTC
many	TRBV7-3	TRBJ2-2	.	CASSSRVSGELFF	TGTGCCAGCAGCTCTAGGGTTAGCGGGGAGCTGTTTTTT
.	TRBV15	TRBJ2-5	.	CATSRDLGGQETQYF	TGTGCCACCAGCAGAGATCTCGGGGGACAAGAGACCCAGTACTTC
.	TRBV5-1	TRBJ1-1	.	CASSLEGMGTEAFF	TGCGCCAGCAGCTTGGAGGGTATGGGCACTGAAGCTTTCTTT
few	TRBV4-1	TRBJ2-1	.	CASSQVVDEQFF	TGCGCCAGCAGCCAAGTTGTTGATGAGCAGTTCTTC
.	TRBV6-5	TRBJ1-6	TRBD1	CASSYDGTGRGDTSPLHF	TGTGCCAGCAGTTACGATGGGACAGGTAGAGGGGATACTTCACCCCTCCACTTT
.	TRBV4-3	TRBJ2-1	TRBD2	CAGSQDIAGGPRNEQSF	TGCGCCGGCAGCCAAGATATAGCGGGAGGGCCAAGGAATGAGCAGTCCTTC
.	TRBV20-1	TRBJ2-7	TRBD1	CSAYDRVVPSGEQYF	TGCAGTGCCTACGACAGGGTCGTCCCCTCAGGGGAGCAGTACTTC
few	TRBV12-3/TRBV12-4	TRBJ2-1	.	CASSLVLGGAGEQFF	TGTGCCAGCAGTTTAGTTTTGGGGGGGGCGGGTGAGCAGTTCTTC
few	TRBV5-1	TRBJ2-1	TRBD2	CASSIELAGGPSGEQFF	TGCGCCAGCAGCATAGAACTAGCGGGAGGGCCGTCCGGTGAGCAGTTCTTC
few	TRBV3-1	TRBJ1-1	.	CASSQDPSGTEAFF	TGTGCCAGCAGCCAAGATCCCTCTGGGACTGAAGCTTTCTTT
few	TRBV12-3/TRBV12-4	TRBJ2-6	TRBD1	CASGQGSSPSGANVLTF	TGTGCCAGTGGACAGGGGTCGAGTCCCTCTGGGGCCAACGTCCTGACTTTC
few	TRBV27	TRBJ2-5	.	CASSLLDGRETQYF	TGTGCCAGCAGTTTATTAGACGGGCGGGAGACCCAGTACTTC
.	TRBV4-1	TRBJ2-4	.	CASSQDWIRLVGKNIQYF	TGCGCCAGCAGCCAAGATTGGATTCGGCTTGTCGGCAAAAACATTCAGTACTTC
.	TRBV7-3	TRBJ1-1	.	CASSSGPNTEAFF	TGTGCCAGCAGCTCCGGGCCGAACACTGAAGCTTTCTTT
.	TRBV18	TRBJ2-4	.	CASSPPGSGSLYF	TGTGCCAGCTCACCACCGGGTAGCGGCTCTTTGTACTTC
.	TRBV6-2/TRBV6-3	TRBJ2-3	TRBD2	CASSLSGRPDTQYF	TGTGCCAGCAGTCTTAGCGGGAGGCCAGATACGCAGTATTTT
.	TRBV11-2	TRBJ2-1	TRBD2	CASSLERTSGSPYNEQFF	TGTGCCAGCAGCTTAGAGAGAACTAGCGGGTCCCCCTACAATGAGCAGTTCTTC
many	TRBV29-1	TRBJ2-5	.	CSVEVAAQETQYF	TGCAGCGTTGAAGTGGCGGCCCAAGAGACCCAGTACTTC
few	TRBV9	TRBJ2-1	.	CASSVEVTRAPFYNEQFF	TGTGCCAGCAGCGTAGAGGTAACTCGGGCTCCGTTTTACAATGAGCAGTTCTTC